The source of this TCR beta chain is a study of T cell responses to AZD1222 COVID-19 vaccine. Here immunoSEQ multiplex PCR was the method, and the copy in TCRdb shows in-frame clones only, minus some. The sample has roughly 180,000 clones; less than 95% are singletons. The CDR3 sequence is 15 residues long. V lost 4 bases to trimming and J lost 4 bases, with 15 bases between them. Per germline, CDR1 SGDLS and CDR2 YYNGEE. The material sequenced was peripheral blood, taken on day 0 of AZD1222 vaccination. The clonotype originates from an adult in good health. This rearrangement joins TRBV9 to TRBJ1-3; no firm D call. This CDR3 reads CASSKLGRWGNTIYF. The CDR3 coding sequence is TGTGCCAGCAGCAAACTAGGAAGGTGGGGAAACACCATATATTTT.